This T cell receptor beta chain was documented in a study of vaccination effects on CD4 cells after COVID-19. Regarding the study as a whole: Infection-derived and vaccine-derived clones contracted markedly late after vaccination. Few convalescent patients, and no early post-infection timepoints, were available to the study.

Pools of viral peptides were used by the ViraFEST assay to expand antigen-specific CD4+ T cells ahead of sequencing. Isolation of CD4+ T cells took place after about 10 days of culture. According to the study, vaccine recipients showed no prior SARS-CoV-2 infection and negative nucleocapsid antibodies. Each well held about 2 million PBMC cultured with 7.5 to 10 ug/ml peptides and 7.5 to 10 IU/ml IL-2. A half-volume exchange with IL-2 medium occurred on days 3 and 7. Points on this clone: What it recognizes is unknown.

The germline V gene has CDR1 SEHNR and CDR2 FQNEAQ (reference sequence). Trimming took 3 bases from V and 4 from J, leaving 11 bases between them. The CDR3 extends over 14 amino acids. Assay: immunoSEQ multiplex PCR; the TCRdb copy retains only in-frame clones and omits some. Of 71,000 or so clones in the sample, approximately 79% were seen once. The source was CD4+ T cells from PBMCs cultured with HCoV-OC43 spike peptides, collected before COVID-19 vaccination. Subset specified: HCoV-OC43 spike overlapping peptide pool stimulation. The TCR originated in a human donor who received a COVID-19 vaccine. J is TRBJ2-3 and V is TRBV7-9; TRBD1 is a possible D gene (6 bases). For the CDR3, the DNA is TGTGCCAGCAGCTTCCAGGGGACGGCAGATACGCAGTATTTT. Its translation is CASSFQGTADTQYF.